This entry concerns a single T cell receptor beta chain. Its antigen is not known. These data come from a study of CXCR3-negative and CXCR3-positive naive CD8 T cells. Study-wide results and caveats: Both of the naive subsets showed about the same high diversity, but memory CD8+ cells had much less.

UMI-tagged TRB cDNA libraries were built via 5' RACE. TCRdb re-called the 5' RACE reads, yielding one record per CDR3 amino acid sequence without DNA. The sample table sets out fewer than 55,000 distinct CDR3 sequences. This CDR3 is built from 15 residues. Germline V gene lookup returns CDR1 SGHDN and CDR2 FVKESK. The specimen sequenced was naive CXCR3- CD8+ T cells from blood. Subset meaning: CD45RO-CCR7+CD27+CD95- naive CD8+ T cells lacking CXCR3 (TNR3-). V and J are TRBV14 and TRBJ2-2. The origin of this receptor is a human donor in good health. Some clones in this sample may be carry-over from other donors' samples. This CDR3 reads CASSQDLRLGGELFF.